The 30 T cell receptor beta chains listed next were all sequenced from one sample in a study of T cell repertoires in cytomegalovirus infection. Antigens for these TCRs are unknown. MiXCR was run by TCRdb on the reads, yielding one entry per CDR3 protein. The sample contains around 800,000 distinct CDR3 sequences, around a third of which appear only once. Sequenced here: cultured CD8+ T cells from PBMCs, sampled from culture after CMV antigen stimulation. The receptors here all came from a human donor in good health (CMV status not recorded). Some clones in this sample may be carry-over from other donors' samples.

On this clonotype itself: The junction departs from germline at one end; a sequencing error may be responsible. This sequence joins TRBV4-1 and TRBJ1-6; no clear D gene. This CDR3 is 17 amino acids long. Germline V gives CDR1 MGHRA, CDR2 YSYEKL. The CDR3 loop reads CASRDRRESSYNSPLHF. The DNA for the CDR3 is TGTGCCAGCAGAGATAGACGGGAGAGCTCCTATAATTCACCCCTCCACTTT.

In the case of this clonotype: One junction end does not reproduce the germline sequence, and a read error may be involved. The chain couples TRBV7-9 to TRBJ1-3; D unresolved. The germline V gene has CDR1 SEHNR and CDR2 FQNEAQ (reference sequence). This CDR3 spans 14 amino acids. CDR3 region: CASIRVGPGITIYF. CDR3 sequence (DNA): TGTGCCAGCATTAGGGTTGGGCCTGGAATCACCATATATTTT.

This clonotype has more than one count but fewer than ten. The chain combines TRBV7-2 with TRBJ2-3; 11 nucleotides align to TRBD2. CDR3 size: 18 residues. The V gene's germline CDR1 is SGHTA and CDR2 FQGNSA. V shed 5 bases and J 2 bases; nucleotides not matched to a gene: 12. The CDR3 sequence: CASSLMISGGAVTDTQYF. Written as DNA, the CDR3 is TGTGCCAGCAGCCTTATGATTAGCGGGGGGGCCGTCACAGATACGCAGTATTTT.

To note about this clonotype: At one end, the junction sequence differs from germline, possibly due to a read error. The chain combines TRBV4-1 with TRBJ1-4, with D uncertain. This CDR3 is 17 amino acids long. Germline loops: CDR1 MGHRA, CDR2 YSYEKL. CDR3 amino acids: CASSQDSPFATNEKLFF. The CDR3 DNA reads as TGTGCCAGCAGCCAAGATTCACCCTTTGCAACTAATGAAAAACTGTTTTTT.

This clonotype was counted at least ten times. The rearrangement joins TRBV7-6 to TRBJ1-1; D ambiguous. The CDR3 contains 14 residues. V was shortened by 3 bases and J by 4 bases, with 12 bases between the two germline ends. From germline, CDR1 is SGHVS and CDR2 FNYEAQ. CDR3 amino acids: CASSLGGLSTEAFF. The DNA for the CDR3 is TGTGCCAGCAGCTTGGGTGGCCTGAGCACTGAAGCTTTCTTT.

V and J are TRBV6-6 and TRBJ2-1; 8 bases match TRBD2. CDR1 and CDR2 from the germline V gene are MNHNY and SVGAGI (reference sequence). The ends lost 2 bases at V and 3 bases at J; junction bases unmatched: 18. This CDR3 comprises 20 residues. The DNA for the CDR3 is TGTGCCAGCAGTTACCTTCTCCGATCAAGACGGGGGGGCGACTACAATGAGCAGTTCTTC. Amino acids: CASSYLLRSRRGGDYNEQFF.

The gene calls are TRBV6-2 or TRBV6-3 and TRBJ2-5, with 7 nucleotides matching TRBD2. Germline CDR1 reads MNHEY; CDR2 reads SVGEGT. J was trimmed by 2 bases and V by 5 bases; bases with no gene match: 14. The CDR3 runs 17 residues. CDR3 nucleotides: TGTGCCAGCAGTCTGCTGACTAGCTCGGCCGGACAAGAGACCCAGTACTTC. It yields the protein CASSLLTSSAGQETQYF.

This clonotype was counted a few times. The chain recombines TRBV12-3 or TRBV12-4 with TRBJ2-7; the match to TRBD1 covers 10 bases. There are 14 residues in the CDR3. The junction had 4 bases not matched to a gene; V was cut back by 6 bases and J by 2 bases. The DNA of the CDR3 is TGTGCCAGCAGCCACGGGACAGGGGCCTACGAGCAGTACTTC. It yields the protein CASSHGTGAYEQYF.

The chain uses TRBV28 and TRBJ2-1; perhaps TRBD1 as D (5 bases). From germline, CDR1 is MDHEN and CDR2 SYDVKM. The CDR3 extends over 13 amino acids. Trimming took 6 bases from V and 7 from J, leaving 13 bases between them. CDR3 residues: CASSPLGQNEQFF. CDR3 coding DNA: TGTGCCAGCAGCCCGCTTGGACAAAATGAGCAGTTCTTC.

The chain joins TRBV20-1 to TRBJ2-1; possible D gene TRBD1, 6 bases. The germline V and J ends were trimmed by 1 base and 5 bases, with 24 bases remaining between them. The CDR3 covers 18 residues. Looked up from germline, CDR1 is DFQATT and CDR2 is SNEGSKA (reference sequence). CDR3 DNA: TGCAGTGCTAGAGCTTATCAGGCAGGACAGCAACAGGACAATGAGCAGTTCTTC. It translates to CSARAYQAGQQQDNEQFF.

For the CDR3, the DNA is TGTGCCAGCAGCTGGGGGGACAGGCGGAAAGACGAGCAGTACTTC. It codes for CASSWGDRRKDEQYF. The rearrangement links TRBV5-4 to TRBJ2-7; 8 bases are a match to TRBD1. The CDR3 is 15 residues long. Germline V gene data show CDR1 as SGHNT and CDR2 as YYREEE (reference sequence). The V segment lost 3 bases and the J segment 5 bases; nucleotides outside the gene matches: 10.

This clonotype appeared many times. The V gene is TRBV7-8, the J gene TRBJ1-3, with a tentative D call TRBD1 (6 bases). CDR3 length: 15 residues. Germline lookup yields CDR1 SGHVS and CDR2 FQNEAQ. V lost 0 bases, J lost 2 bases, and 8 bases lay in between. CDR3 protein: CASSLAQGPGNTIYF. CDR3 sequence (DNA): TGTGCCAGCAGCTTAGCTCAGGGGCCTGGAAACACCATATATTTT.

This clonotype was counted a few times. This chain links TRBV11-2 with TRBJ2-7; 9 nucleotides line up with TRBD1. CDR1 and CDR2 from the germline V gene are SGHAT and FQNNGV. V was pared by 7 bases and J by 3 bases, with 7 bases of the junction left unmatched. The CDR3 consists of 14 residues. The CDR3 DNA reads TGTGCCAGCACCCCGGGACAGGGTTTCTACGAGCAGTACGTC. Amino acids: CASTPGQGFYEQYV.

The chain joins TRBV27 to TRBJ2-7; D gene ambiguous. CDR1 is MNHEY and CDR2 is SMNVEV in the germline V gene (reference sequence). V was trimmed by 3 bases and J by 1 base, leaving 16 bases between them. The CDR3 spans 16 residues. The CDR3 region is CASSFNLQLSSYEQYF. Here the CDR3 DNA reads TGTGCCAGCAGTTTTAACTTACAGCTCTCTTCCTACGAGCAGTACTTC.

This clonotype has just a few counts. The genes are TRBV6-1 and TRBJ2-2, with D perhaps TRBD2 (7 bases). The CDR3 consists of 17 residues. Germline CDR1 reads MNHNS; CDR2 reads SASEGT. V lost 2 bases and J 4 bases, leaving 17 bases between the germline ends. The CDR3 reads CASSEFGGASPTGELFF. The CDR3 coding sequence is TGTGCCAGCAGTGAATTTGGGGGGGCCTCGCCCACCGGGGAGCTGTTTTTT.

This clonotype was observed a handful of times. The V and J genes are TRBV6-2 or TRBV6-3 and TRBJ1-1; weak D call: TRBD1 (6 bases). V shed 0 bases and J shed 1 base, with 9 bases lying between them. This CDR3 is 15 amino acids long. Germline V CDR1 and CDR2: MNHEY, SVGEGT. The CDR3 is CASSYSVRGNTEAFF. The CDR3 nucleotides are TGTGCCAGCAGTTACTCTGTCAGGGGGAACACTGAAGCTTTCTTT.

The genes are TRBV4-2 and TRBJ2-1; 10 bases match TRBD2. The germline gives CDR1 LGHNA, CDR2 YNFKEQ. Trimming cost V 0 bases and J 5 bases; bases outside gene matches: 1. CDR3 length equals 15 residues. CDR3 loop: CASSQELAGNNEQFF. CDR3 in DNA: TGTGCCAGCAGCCAAGAACTAGCGGGGAACAATGAGCAGTTCTTC.

This clonotype occurred a few times. This chain connects TRBV7-2 to TRBJ1-5, with TRBD1 as a possible D gene (6 bases). CDR1 and CDR2 (germline): SGHTA, FQGNSA. This CDR3 is built from 16 residues. V gave up 3 bases and J gave up 0 bases, with 12 bases separating them. This chain's CDR3 is CASSLDSRYSNQPQHF. The CDR3 coding sequence is TGTGCCAGCAGCTTGGACAGCCGCTATAGCAATCAGCCCCAGCATTTT.

The V and J genes are TRBV2 and TRBJ1-5; no reliable D call. CDR1 and CDR2 from the germline V gene are SNHLY and FYNNEI. The V end was cut by 7 bases, the J end by 6 bases, with 13 bases between. The CDR3 runs 13 residues. CDR3 DNA sequence: TGTGCCAGCACGGATATAGCAAGTCAGCCCCAGCATTTT. Translating it yields CASTDIASQPQHF. The full variable domain, completed using reference TRBV2 and TRBJ1-5, is EPEVTQTPSHQVTQMGQEVILRCVPISNHLYFYWYRQILGQKVEFLVSFYNNEISEKSEIFDDQFSVERPDGSNFTLKIRSTKLEDSAMYFCASTDIASQPQHFGDGTRLSIL.

The genes are TRBV12-3 or TRBV12-4 and TRBJ2-7; D is ambiguous. The V end lost 3 bases, the J end lost 6 bases, and 6 bases lay between the germline ends. The CDR3 contains 11 residues. The CDR3 here is CASSFISEQYF. The CDR3 DNA is TGTGCCAGCAGTTTCATCTCCGAGCAGTACTTC.

This clonotype has a handful of counts. The CDR3 is CASSRQGVLSGNTIYF. The CDR3 coding sequence is TGCGCCAGCAGCCGTCAGGGGGTTCTCTCTGGAAACACCATATATTTT. The genes are TRBV4-1 and TRBJ1-3; 7 bases map to TRBD1. V lost 4 bases and J lost 0; bases outside the gene matches: 6. Per the germline V gene, CDR1 is MGHRA and CDR2 is YSYEKL. This CDR3 has 16 residues.

This clonotype was seen more than once but under ten times. The junction departs from germline at one end; a sequencing error may be responsible. The chain couples TRBV7-6 to TRBJ2-5; 9 bases match TRBD1. In germline, CDR1 is SGHVS, CDR2 FNYEAQ. This CDR3 has 15 amino acids. The CDR3 spells CASSLITGGWETQYF. DNA for the CDR3: TGTGCTAGCAGCTTAATTACAGGGGGCTGGGAGACCCAGTACTTC.

The chain employs TRBV20-1 and TRBJ1-1, with D hard to call. The CDR3 sequence is 13 residues long. The germline V and J ends were trimmed by 5 bases and 5 bases, with 15 bases remaining between them. CDR1 and CDR2 (germline): DFQATT, SNEGSKA (reference sequence). The CDR3 nucleotides are TGCAGTGCTCGATTAGCGGGAGGGACTGAAGCTTTCTTT. It codes for CSARLAGGTEAFF.

In DNA, the CDR3 is TGTGCCAGTTCTTTACAGGGGAACGGAGGCTATGGCTACACCTTC. The encoded protein is CASSLQGNGGYGYTF. The V and J genes are TRBV19 and TRBJ1-2; 7 positions match TRBD1. The CDR3 loop spans 15 amino acids. The V segment lost 8 bases and the J segment 4 bases; nucleotides outside the gene matches: 13. Germline CDR1 LNHDA, CDR2 SQIVND (reference sequence).

This clonotype has more than one count but fewer than ten. The chain couples TRBV7-9 to TRBJ2-7; 8 bases match TRBD1. CDR3 length equals 15 residues. V lost 5 bases to trimming and J lost 3 bases; unmatched junction nucleotides: 9. Per germline, CDR1 SEHNR and CDR2 FQNEAQ (reference sequence). The CDR3 sequence is CASSVRQGIFYEQYF. The CDR3 region has the DNA TGTGCCAGCAGCGTCCGACAGGGGATCTTCTACGAGCAGTACTTC.

The sample holds a few counts of this clonotype. The chain joins TRBV27 to TRBJ2-1; 7 nucleotides agree with TRBD1. The CDR3 length is 16 residues. The trim removed 4 bases at V and 7 bases at J, leaving 13 bases unmatched. From germline, CDR1 is MNHEY and CDR2 SMNVEV (reference sequence). In nucleotides, the CDR3 is TGTGCCAGCAGTTCTCTGACCGGGACAGCGAGTAATGAGCAGTTCTTC. Translating it yields CASSSLTGTASNEQFF.

This clonotype has more than one count but fewer than ten. The CDR3 loop is CASSYKEWRGYNEQFF. The CDR3 DNA reads TGTGCCAGCAGCTATAAAGAGTGGAGGGGCTACAATGAGCAGTTCTTC. This chain uses TRBV14 with TRBJ2-1; possibly TRBD2 for D (6 bases). Germline CDR1 is SGHDN and CDR2 is FVKESK. The CDR3 runs to 16 residues. With 5 bases removed from V and 3 bases from J, the gap between germline ends came to 17 bases.

The chain has TRBV19 and TRBJ2-1; D perhaps matches TRBD2 (5 bases). Germline V lookup: CDR1 LNHDA, CDR2 SQIVND (reference sequence). This CDR3 spans 13 amino acids. Trimming cost V 5 bases and J 10 bases, with 15 bases left between them. CDR3 in amino acids: CASSLRGIQEQFF. As DNA, the CDR3 is TGTGCCAGTAGTCTCCGGGGTATCCAGGAGCAGTTCTTC.

There are many counts of this clonotype. This rearrangement joins TRBV7-6 to TRBJ1-6; D possibly corresponds to TRBD1 (5 bases). The germline V gene encodes CDR1 SGHVS and CDR2 FNYEAQ. CDR3 size: 16 residues. V was clipped by 2 bases and J by 6 bases, with 14 bases between them. CDR3 residues: CASSLSKGAINSPLHF. The CDR3 coding sequence is TGTGCCAGCAGCTTATCGAAAGGGGCAATTAATTCACCCCTCCACTTT.

In this sample, this clonotype turned up many times. This chain connects TRBV10-3 to TRBJ2-2; tentative D call: TRBD1 (6 bases). The CDR3 totals 16 residues. Germline V CDR1 and CDR2: ENHRY, SYGVKD. Trimming stripped 3 bases from V and 2 bases from J, with 13 bases between. The CDR3 region is CAISDPWTDNTGELFF. The CDR3 DNA reads TGTGCCATCAGTGACCCATGGACAGATAACACCGGGGAGCTGTTTTTT.